These 9 T cell receptor beta chains came from one sample sequenced in a study of T cells in Graves' hyperthyroidism and ophthalmopathy. Amplification of TCR beta CDR3 regions was performed using RNA transcripts as template. Initially, a first-round RT-PCR of the TCR CDR3 employed the HTBI primer set. One entry per CDR3 protein, called by TCRdb with MiXCR from the multiplex PCR reads. The table has hundreds of thousands of distinct CDR3 sequences, 14% seen once. The material sequenced was blood. These receptor sequences come from a woman in her 50s with Graves' ophthalmopathy.

This clonotype was counted ten times or more. The chain has TRBV5-1 and TRBJ2-1; D may be TRBD1 (5 bases). V was shortened by 3 bases and J by 2 bases, with 12 bases between the two germline ends. Germline V gene sequence: CDR1 SGHRS, CDR2 YFSETQ. CDR3 length: 15 amino acids. The chain's CDR3 is CASSSTGRTYNEQFF. In nucleotides, the CDR3 is TGCGCCAGCAGCTCAACAGGAAGAACCTACAATGAGCAGTTCTTC.

This clonotype was found many times. This sequence joins TRBV6-5 and TRBJ2-7; no reliable D call. CDR3 length equals 15 residues. Germline CDR1 reads MNHEY; CDR2 reads SVGAGI. Trimming removed 0 bases from V and 0 bases from J, with 9 bases in between. The CDR3 loop reads CASSYSSSSSYEQYF. The CDR3 region has the DNA TGTGCCAGCAGTTACTCTTCTAGTAGCTCCTACGAGCAGTACTTC.

This clonotype came up a few times. The chain carries TRBV9 and TRBJ1-2; the D gene is possibly TRBD1 (5 bases). Germline CDR1 reads SGDLS; CDR2 reads YYNGEE. Trimming took 3 bases from V and 6 from J, leaving 15 bases between them. This CDR3 is 14 amino acids long. As DNA, the CDR3 is TGTGCCAGCAGCGGGGGGAGAGGGAGTGATGGCTACACCTTC. As protein: CASSGGRGSDGYTF.

The rearrangement links TRBV24-1 to TRBJ2-1; TRBD2 matches at 11 bases. CDR3 size: 15 residues. Germline CDR1 reads KGHDR; CDR2 reads SFDVKD. V shed 4 bases, J shed 8 bases, and the junction held 6 bases outside the gene matches. For the CDR3, the DNA is TGTGCCACCAGTGACCTACTAGCGGGAGCTGATGAGCAGTTCTTC. Translation: CATSDLLAGADEQFF.

The chain joins TRBV20-1 to TRBJ2-1; D tentatively fits TRBD1 or TRBD2 (5 bases each). Looked up from germline, CDR1 is DFQATT and CDR2 is SNEGSKA (reference sequence). CDR3 size: 14 residues. Trimming stripped 5 bases from V and 8 bases from J, with 19 bases between. The CDR3 is CSAYTRGPTYEQFF. The CDR3 coding sequence is TGCAGTGCTTATACACGGGGACCTACGTATGAGCAGTTCTTC.

V is TRBV20-1 and J is TRBJ2-3, with D possibly TRBD1 on 5 matching bases. The V end lost 0 bases, the J end lost 8 bases, and 9 bases lay between the germline ends. This CDR3 comprises 12 residues. Germline CDR1 DFQATT, CDR2 SNEGSKA (reference sequence). The CDR3, as DNA: TGCAGTGCTAGAGAAGGGGATTCTACGCAGTATTTT. This gives the protein CSAREGDSTQYF.

In this sample, this clonotype turned up many times. V and J are TRBV28 and TRBJ2-3, with D perhaps matching TRBD1 (5 bases). The V end was cut by 2 bases, the J end by 2 bases, with 11 bases between. CDR3 length: 15 residues. Germline values: CDR1 MDHEN, CDR2 SYDVKM. The CDR3 protein is CASSLGDRNTDTQYF. Here the CDR3 DNA reads TGTGCCAGCAGTTTAGGCGACAGAAACACAGATACGCAGTATTTT.

Of note for this clonotype: This may arise from a read error, as a much more abundant clone is one base away. The conserved phenylalanine or tryptophan normally closing the CDR3 is absent here, so this likely arose from a read error. The gene calls are TRBV20-1 and TRBJ1-4; D call uncertain. CDR1 and CDR2 from the germline V gene are DFQATT and SNEGSKA (reference sequence). Trimming removed 5 bases from V and 2 bases from J, with 18 bases in between. This CDR3 contains 16 residues. In DNA form, the CDR3 reads TGCAGTGCTCAAGTCGCGGAAACGGGCACTAATGAAAAACTGTTTTCT. This encodes CSAQVAETGTNEKLFS.

This clonotype was found many times. The rearrangement uses TRBV7-9 and TRBJ2-5, with D hard to call. The CDR3 covers 14 residues. Germline V gives CDR1 SEHNR, CDR2 FQNEAQ (reference sequence). The V end lost 1 base, the J end lost 1 base, and 7 bases lay between the germline ends. CDR3 coding DNA: TGTGCCAGCAGCTTAGGTGGGCTCCAAGAGACCCAGTACTTC. It translates to CASSLGGLQETQYF. The full variable domain, with the rest looked up from reference TRBV7-9 and TRBJ2-5, is DTGVSQNPRHKITKRGQNVTFRCDPISEHNRLYWYRQTLGQGPEFLTYFQNEAQLEKSRLLSDRFSAERPKGSFSTLEIQRTEQGDSAMYLCASSLGGLQETQYFGPGTRLLVL.